The T cell receptor beta chain under discussion was sequenced for a study of blood T cell repertoires in COVID-19. Turning to the study itself: Sites across the United States, Italy and Spain contributed samples from acute and convalescent COVID-19.

TCRdb's copy holds only in-frame clones and misses some; the assay was immunoSEQ multiplex PCR. Of about 69,000 clones in the sample, roughly 73% were seen once. V lost 6 bases, J lost 7 bases, and 9 bases stayed unmatched. This CDR3 has 14 residues. From germline, CDR1 is WSHSY and CDR2 SAAADI. Specimen: peripheral blood. The receptor was derived from a human donor in a cohort sampled during active COVID-19. The chain uses TRBV10-2 and TRBJ2-7; TRBD1 matches at 10 bases. The CDR3 DNA sequence: TGCGCCAGCAGGGAGGGGGACAGGGGCTTTGAGCAGTACTTC. Translated: CASREGDRGFEQYF.